Included here is one T cell receptor (beta chain) sequence, with context. Its antigen is still unknown. The data stem from a study of T cells in localized non-small cell lung cancer. Study results and limitations: Sequencing involved a lone tumor region, leaving heterogeneity possible. There was higher T cell clonality in uninvolved adjacent lung than in tumor, and it was highest there. A median about 50 of the top 100 tumor clones appeared in adjacent lung.

Sequenced by immunoSEQ multiplex PCR; TCRdb stores in-frame clones only, minus some. Of some 90,000 clones detected, about 87% appear once; the ten largest clones hold around 14%. Here the sequenced sample was peripheral blood, taken before any cancer treatment. The sequence was obtained from a man aged 35-75 years with stage I squamous cell lung carcinoma.

The CDR3 spells CASSQGSGYSGKLFF. The CDR3 DNA is TGTGCCAGCAGCCAAGGATCCGGGTATTCTGGAAAACTGTTTTTT. The J gene is TRBJ1-4, the V gene TRBV14; no clear D gene. Deletions cut 1 base from V and 10 bases from J, with 16 bases between. This CDR3 is built from 15 residues. The germline gives CDR1 SGHDN, CDR2 FVKESK.